These 9 T cell receptor beta chains came from one sample sequenced in a study of cytomegalovirus exposure and HLA in healthy donors. The primer mix had 60 Vbeta and 13 Jbeta primers. Libraries were prepared by immunoSEQ multiplex PCR; TCRdb keeps only in-frame clonotypes and omits some of them. The sample includes approximately 100,000 clones, roughly 9.4% seen only once; the top ten take around 4.9%. The sample consisted of PBMCs. Source of these receptors: a man over 45 in good health and CMV-seropositive.

The V and J genes are TRBV5-5 and TRBJ2-3, with D maybe TRBD1 (5 bases). The CDR3 covers 14 residues. The V gene lost 3 bases and the J gene lost 2 bases, with 10 bases spanning the gap. Germline V gene lookup returns CDR1 SGHKS and CDR2 YYEKEE (reference sequence). CDR3 sequence: CASSWGKSTDTQYF. The CDR3 DNA is TGTGCCAGCAGCTGGGGCAAATCCACAGATACGCAGTATTTT. The complete variable domain, with remaining parts taken from reference TRBV5-5 and TRBJ2-3, reads DAGVTQSPTHLIKTRGQQVTLRCSPISGHKSVSWYQQVLGQGPQFIFQYYEKEERGRGNFPDRFSARQFPNYSSELNVNALLLGDSALYLCASSWGKSTDTQYFGPGTRLTVL.

V and J are TRBV19 and TRBJ1-2; D is perhaps TRBD1 (5 bases). The germline CDR1 and CDR2 sequences are LNHDA and SQIVND (reference sequence). Trimming stripped 1 base from V and 12 bases from J, with 12 bases between. The CDR3 totals 12 residues. CDR3 residues: CASSIVGQVDTF. Written as DNA, the CDR3 is TGTGCCAGTAGTATAGTAGGACAAGTGGACACCTTC. Full variable domain (rest looked up from reference TRBV19 and TRBJ1-2): DGGITQSPKYLFRKEGQNVTLSCEQNLNHDAMYWYRQDPGQGLRLIYYSQIVNDFQKGDIAEGYSVSREKKESFPLTVTSAQKNPTAFYLCASSIVGQVDTFGSGTRLTVV.

The chain couples TRBV5-1 to TRBJ2-1, with TRBD2 matching over 8 bases. CDR3 size: 16 residues. The junction had 11 bases not matched to a gene; V was cut back by 1 base and J by 8 bases. Per the germline V gene, CDR1 is SGHRS and CDR2 is YFSETQ. CDR3 sequence reads: CASSLTSGFGRDEQFF. For the CDR3, the DNA is TGCGCCAGCAGCTTGACTAGCGGTTTTGGGAGGGATGAGCAGTTCTTC.

In this sample, this clone turned up a few times. A read error may produce the germline difference seen at one junction end. The genes are TRBV6-4 and TRBJ2-7, with TRBD1 identical over 7 bases. The CDR3 has 15 residues. Per the germline V gene, CDR1 is MRHNA and CDR2 is SNTAGT. The CDR3 spells CASNPLKPTGAHQDF. The DNA of the CDR3 is TGTGCCAGCAATCCTTTAAAACCTACAGGGGCGCATCAGGACTTC.

The CDR3 loop is CASSTGQGSNQPQHF. Here the CDR3 DNA reads TGTGCCAGCAGTACAGGACAGGGTAGCAATCAGCCCCAGCATTTT. The V call is TRBV7-9, the J call TRBJ1-5, with TRBD1 matching over 8 bases. Germline V gene data show CDR1 as SEHNR and CDR2 as FQNEAQ (reference sequence). The CDR3 totals 15 residues. Trimming at V came to 6 bases and at J to 0 bases, leaving 4 bases not matched to a gene.

By share, this clone counts as medium-sized. The chain carries TRBV28 and TRBJ1-3; a possible D gene is TRBD1 (5 bases). Germline V CDR1 and CDR2: MDHEN, SYDVKM. V lost 5 bases, J lost 0 bases, and 20 bases lay in between. The CDR3 has 18 residues. CDR3 nucleotide sequence: TGTGCCAGCAGTGCCCCCGGGAGGGAGGGGAGCTCTGGAAACACCATATATTTT. Translating gives CASSAPGREGSSGNTIYF.

This clone was detected only a few times. The J gene is TRBJ2-2, the V gene TRBV6-4, with 13 bases identical to TRBD2. There are 19 residues in the CDR3. Trimming at V came to 6 bases and at J to 1 base, leaving 11 bases not matched to a gene. The germline CDR1 and CDR2 sequences are MRHNA and SNTAGT. In DNA form, the CDR3 reads TGTGCCAGCAGCAGGGGTCCGGGACTAGCGGGAAGGAACACCGGGGAGCTGTTTTTT. Amino acid sequence: CASSRGPGLAGRNTGELFF.

The chain has TRBV7-9 and TRBJ1-4; maybe TRBD1 (5 bases). There are 15 residues in the CDR3. V gave up 5 bases and J gave up 0 bases, with 10 bases separating them. The germline CDR1 and CDR2 sequences are SEHNR and FQNEAQ (reference sequence). The CDR3 coding sequence is TGTGCCAGCAGCCCTACAGGAGCAACTAATGAAAAACTGTTTTTT. Its protein product is CASSPTGATNEKLFF.

This clone appeared a few times. The chain recombines TRBV7-3 with TRBJ2-7; D perhaps matches TRBD2 (5 bases). With 0 bases removed from V and 3 bases from J, the gap between germline ends came to 15 bases. The CDR3 consists of 16 residues. Germline CDR1 is SGHTA and CDR2 is FQGTGA. The CDR3 DNA sequence: TGTGCCAGCAGCTTAACTTCTAGTCCCGGGAACTACGAGCAGTACTTC. It translates to CASSLTSSPGNYEQYF.